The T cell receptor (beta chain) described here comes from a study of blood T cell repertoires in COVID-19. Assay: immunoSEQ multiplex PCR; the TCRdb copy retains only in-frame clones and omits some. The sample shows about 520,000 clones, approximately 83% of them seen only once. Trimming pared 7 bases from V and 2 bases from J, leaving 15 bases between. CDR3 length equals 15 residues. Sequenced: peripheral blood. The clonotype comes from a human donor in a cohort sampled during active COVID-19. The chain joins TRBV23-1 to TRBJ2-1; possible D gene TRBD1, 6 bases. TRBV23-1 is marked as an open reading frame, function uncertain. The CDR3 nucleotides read TGCGCCAGCATCTATGAGGGGGAGACCTACAATGAGCAGTTCTTC. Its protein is CASIYEGETYNEQFF.